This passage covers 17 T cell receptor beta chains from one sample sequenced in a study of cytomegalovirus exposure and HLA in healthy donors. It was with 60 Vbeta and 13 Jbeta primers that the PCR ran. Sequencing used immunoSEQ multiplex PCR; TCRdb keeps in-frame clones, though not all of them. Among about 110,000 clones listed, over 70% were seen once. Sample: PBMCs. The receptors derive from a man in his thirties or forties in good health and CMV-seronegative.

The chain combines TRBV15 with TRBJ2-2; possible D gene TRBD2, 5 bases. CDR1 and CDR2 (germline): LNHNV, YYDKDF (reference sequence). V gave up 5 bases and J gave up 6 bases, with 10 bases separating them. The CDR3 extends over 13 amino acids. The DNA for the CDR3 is TGTGCCACCAGCGAGGGCGACGCCGGGGAGCTGTTTTTT. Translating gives CATSEGDAGELFF.

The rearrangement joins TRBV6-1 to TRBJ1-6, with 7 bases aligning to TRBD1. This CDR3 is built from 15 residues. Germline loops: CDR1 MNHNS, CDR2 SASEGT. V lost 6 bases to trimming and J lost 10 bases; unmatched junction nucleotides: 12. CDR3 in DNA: TGTGCCAGCAGCCCTAGACAGGGACTCCAGTCACCCCTCCACTTT. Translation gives CASSPRQGLQSPLHF.

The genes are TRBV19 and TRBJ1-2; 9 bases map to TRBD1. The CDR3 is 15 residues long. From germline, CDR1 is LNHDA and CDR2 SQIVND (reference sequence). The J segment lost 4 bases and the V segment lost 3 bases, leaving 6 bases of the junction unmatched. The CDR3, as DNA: TGTGCCAGTAGTATGGGGACAGGGCTAGCCTATGGCTACACCTTC. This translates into CASSMGTGLAYGYTF.

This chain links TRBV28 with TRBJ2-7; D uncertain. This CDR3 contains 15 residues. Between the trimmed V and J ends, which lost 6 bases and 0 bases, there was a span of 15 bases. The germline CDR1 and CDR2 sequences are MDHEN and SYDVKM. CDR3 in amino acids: CASSSPRAGSYEQYF. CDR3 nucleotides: TGTGCCAGCAGCTCCCCTCGAGCAGGCTCCTACGAGCAGTACTTC.

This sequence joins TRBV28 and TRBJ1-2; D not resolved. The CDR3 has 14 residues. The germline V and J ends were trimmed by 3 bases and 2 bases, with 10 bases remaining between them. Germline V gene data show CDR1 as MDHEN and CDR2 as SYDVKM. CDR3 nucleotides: TGTGCCAGCAGTTTTTACCCAGGAAACTATGGCTACACCTTC. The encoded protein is CASSFYPGNYGYTF.

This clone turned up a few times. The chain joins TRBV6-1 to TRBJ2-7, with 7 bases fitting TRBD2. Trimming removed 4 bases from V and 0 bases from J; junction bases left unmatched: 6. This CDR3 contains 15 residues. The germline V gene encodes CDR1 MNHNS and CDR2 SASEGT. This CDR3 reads CASSVQRGPSYEQYF. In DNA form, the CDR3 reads TGTGCCAGCAGTGTGCAGCGGGGACCCTCCTACGAGCAGTACTTC.

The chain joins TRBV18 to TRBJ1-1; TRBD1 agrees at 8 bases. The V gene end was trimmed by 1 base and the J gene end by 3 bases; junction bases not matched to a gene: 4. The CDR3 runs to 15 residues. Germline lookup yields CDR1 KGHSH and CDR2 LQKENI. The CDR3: CASSPLGTGDTEAFF. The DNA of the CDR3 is TGTGCCAGCTCACCACTCGGGACAGGTGACACTGAAGCTTTCTTT.

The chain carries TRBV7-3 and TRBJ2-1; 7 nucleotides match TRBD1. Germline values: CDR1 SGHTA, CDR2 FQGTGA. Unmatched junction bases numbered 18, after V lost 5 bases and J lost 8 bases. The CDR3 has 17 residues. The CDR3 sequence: CASSRKGTVSATHEQFF. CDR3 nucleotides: TGTGCCAGCAGCCGCAAGGGGACAGTTTCGGCCACCCATGAGCAGTTCTTC.

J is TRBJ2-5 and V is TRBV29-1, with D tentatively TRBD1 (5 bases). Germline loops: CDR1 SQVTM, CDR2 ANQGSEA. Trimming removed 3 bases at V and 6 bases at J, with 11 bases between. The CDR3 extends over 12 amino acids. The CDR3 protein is CSVDQGRQTQYF. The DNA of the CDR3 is TGCAGCGTTGATCAGGGTCGGCAGACCCAGTACTTC.

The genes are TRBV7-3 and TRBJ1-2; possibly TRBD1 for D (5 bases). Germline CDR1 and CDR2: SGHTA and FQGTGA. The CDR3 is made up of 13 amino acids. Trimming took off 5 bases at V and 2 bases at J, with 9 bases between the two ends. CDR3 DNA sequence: TGTGCCAGCAGCCCACAGGAGAACTATGGCTACACCTTC. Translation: CASSPQENYGYTF.

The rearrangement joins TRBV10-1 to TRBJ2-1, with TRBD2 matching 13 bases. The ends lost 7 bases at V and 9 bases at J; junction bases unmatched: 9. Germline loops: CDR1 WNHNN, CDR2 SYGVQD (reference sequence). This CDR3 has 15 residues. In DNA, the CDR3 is TGCGCCAGCATGACGACTAGCGGGGGGTCGACTGAGCAGTTCTTC. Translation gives CASMTTSGGSTEQFF.

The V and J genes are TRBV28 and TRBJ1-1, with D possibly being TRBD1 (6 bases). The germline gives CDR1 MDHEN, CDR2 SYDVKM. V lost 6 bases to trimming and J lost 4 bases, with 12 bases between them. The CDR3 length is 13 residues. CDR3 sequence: CASRTGRVTEAFF. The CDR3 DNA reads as TGTGCCAGCAGAACAGGGAGAGTCACTGAAGCTTTCTTT.

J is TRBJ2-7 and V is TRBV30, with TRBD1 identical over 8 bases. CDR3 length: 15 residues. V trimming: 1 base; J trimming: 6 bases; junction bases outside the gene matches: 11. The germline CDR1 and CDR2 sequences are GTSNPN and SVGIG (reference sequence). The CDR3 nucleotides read TGTGCCTGGAGTGCGAGACAGGGGCCCGGTACCGAGCAGTACTTC. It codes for CAWSARQGPGTEQYF.

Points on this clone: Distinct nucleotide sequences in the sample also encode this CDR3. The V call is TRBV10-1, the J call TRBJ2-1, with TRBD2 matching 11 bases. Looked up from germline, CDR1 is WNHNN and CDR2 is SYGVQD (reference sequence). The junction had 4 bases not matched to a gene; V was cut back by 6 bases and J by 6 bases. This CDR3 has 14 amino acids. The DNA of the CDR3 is TGCGCCAGCAGCGCTAGCGGGAGGTTCAATGAGCAGTTCTTC. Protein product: CASSASGRFNEQFF.

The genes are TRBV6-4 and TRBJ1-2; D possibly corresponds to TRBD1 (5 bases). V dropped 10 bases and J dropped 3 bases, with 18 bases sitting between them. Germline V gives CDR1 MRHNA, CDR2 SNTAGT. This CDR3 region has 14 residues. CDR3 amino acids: CATFSGSWHYGYTF. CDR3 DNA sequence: TGTGCCACCTTTTCAGGGTCCTGGCACTATGGCTACACCTTC.

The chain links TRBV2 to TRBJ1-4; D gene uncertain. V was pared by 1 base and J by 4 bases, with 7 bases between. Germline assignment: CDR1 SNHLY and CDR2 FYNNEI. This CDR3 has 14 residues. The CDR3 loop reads CASSEEFGNEKLFF. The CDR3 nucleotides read TGTGCCAGCAGTGAAGAGTTCGGTAATGAAAAACTGTTTTTT.

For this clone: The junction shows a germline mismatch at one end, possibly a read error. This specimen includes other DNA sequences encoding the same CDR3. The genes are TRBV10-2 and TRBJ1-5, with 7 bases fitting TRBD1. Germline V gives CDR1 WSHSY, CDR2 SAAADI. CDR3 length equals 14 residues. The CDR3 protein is CASKEDRNNQPQHF. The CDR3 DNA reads TGCGCCAGCAAAGAGGACAGGAACAATCAGCCTCAGCATTTT.